This TCR beta chain was obtained from a study of identical twins. TCRdb fed the 5' RACE reads into MiXCR, producing one record per CDR3 protein. This sample yields under 1 million distinct CDR3 sequences, of which roughly an eighth are seen a single time; around 1.5% belongs to the top ten. The germline V gene encodes CDR1 ENHRY and CDR2 SYGVKD. The CDR3 loop spans 15 amino acids. J was trimmed by 4 bases and V by 7 bases; bases with no gene match: 6. This clonotype was observed a few times. The sample was also reused in another study, on yellow fever vaccine responses in identical twins.

The TCR sequence derives from a woman aged 18 to 35 in good health. The sample comprised PBMCs. The chain combines TRBV10-3 with TRBJ2-3, with 12 bases aligning to TRBD2. In DNA form, the CDR3 reads TGTGCCATCACCTCGACTAGCGGGAGCTCAGATACGCAGTATTTT. Amino acids: CAITSTSGSSDTQYF.